The following is a T cell receptor (beta chain) sequence with its context. Its antigen is still unknown. Assay used: immunoSEQ multiplex PCR; TCRdb lists only in-frame clones, some missing. The data contain some 200,000 clones, 65% to 85% of them singletons. These data are taken from a study of cytomegalovirus exposure and HLA in healthy donors. Regarding the study as a whole: Subsequent analysis found a tendency for first-cohort TCR clusters to co-occur within the approximately 130 validation repertoires. Cytomegalovirus association was assigned to about 150 TCR beta chains.

These donors were members of the roughly 120-subject validation cohort, a group separate from the roughly 670-subject first cohort. Sequenced: PBMCs. The source is a woman aged 18-35 years in good health and CMV-seropositive.

The CDR3, as DNA: TGTGCCAGCAGTGTCGGGCAGGGGAACACTGAAGCTTTCTTT. It translates to CASSVGQGNTEAFF. This chain joins TRBV6-1 and TRBJ1-1; the D gene is possibly TRBD1 (5 bases). The CDR3 is 14 amino acids. V lost 4 bases and J lost 1, with 10 bases in between. CDR1 and CDR2 from the germline V gene are MNHNS and SASEGT.